This T cell receptor beta chain is drawn from a study of T-cell reconstitution after alpha-beta-depleted transplantation in children. This clonotype was recorded at least ten times. Its antigen is undetermined. During its preparation, the TCRbeta library received unique molecular identifiers. TCRdb analysed the PCR reads with MiXCR anew, one entry per CDR3 protein. The sample holds 600,000 to 700,000 distinct CDR3 sequences, about an eighth seen once. Study-wide results and caveats: T-cell counts and diversity were attributed mostly to newly produced T cells one year after transplant. Several hundred expanded graft clones reportedly gave rise to the alpha-beta T cells present about two months after transplant. Where some patients showed high TCRbeta diversity at day 60, it came from recipient T cells and thymic progenitors that had survived.

Germline CDR1 is SNHLY and CDR2 is FYNNEI. V lost 7 bases, J lost 7 bases, and 14 bases lay in between. This CDR3 region has 13 residues. This chain joins TRBV2 and TRBJ2-4, with D unresolved. The receptor was isolated from a girl aged 2 to 10 with congenital amegakaryocytic thrombocytopenia, due to receive a stem cell transplant. The source material was PBMCs, sampled before TCRalphabeta/CD19-depleted stem cell transplant. The CDR3 sequence is CASKGSFLNIQYF. The CDR3 DNA is TGTGCCAGCAAAGGATCTTTTCTTAACATTCAGTACTTC.